Listed here is a single T cell receptor (beta chain). Its antigen is unknown. Deletions cut 3 bases from V and 5 bases from J, with 11 bases between. The CDR3 contains 14 residues. From germline, CDR1 is SEHNR and CDR2 FQNEAQ (reference sequence). The data are from a study of T cell responses to AZD1222 COVID-19 vaccine. The repertoire was sequenced with immunoSEQ multiplex PCR; TCRdb's copy has only in-frame clones and lacks some. The sample records approximately 140,000 clones, 90% being singletons. Combined were second doses at about 4 or about 12 weeks. Whole-study findings and limits: In a largely white British group with more females than males, clonal diversity was possibly underestimated.

This chain joins TRBV7-9 and TRBJ1-5; possible D gene TRBD1, 6 bases. Sequencing was performed on peripheral blood, taken 28 days after the second AZD1222 dose. The receptor comes from an adult who received the AZD1222 COVID-19 vaccine. This CDR3 reads CASSLDSTHQPQHF. CDR3 DNA: TGTGCCAGCAGCTTGGACAGCACCCATCAGCCCCAGCATTTT.